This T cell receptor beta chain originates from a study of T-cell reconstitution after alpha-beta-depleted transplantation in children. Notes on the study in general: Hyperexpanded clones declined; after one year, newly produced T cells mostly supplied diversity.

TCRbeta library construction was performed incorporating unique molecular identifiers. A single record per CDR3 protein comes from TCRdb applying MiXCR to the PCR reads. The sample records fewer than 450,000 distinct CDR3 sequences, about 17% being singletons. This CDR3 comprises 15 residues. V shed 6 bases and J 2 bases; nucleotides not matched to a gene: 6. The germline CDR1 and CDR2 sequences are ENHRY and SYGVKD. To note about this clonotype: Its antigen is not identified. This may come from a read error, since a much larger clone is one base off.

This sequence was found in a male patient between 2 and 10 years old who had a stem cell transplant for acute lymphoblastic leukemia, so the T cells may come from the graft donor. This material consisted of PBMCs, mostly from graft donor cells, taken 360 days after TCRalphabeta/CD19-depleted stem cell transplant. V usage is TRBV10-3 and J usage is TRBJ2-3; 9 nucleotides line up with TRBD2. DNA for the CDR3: TGTGCCATCAGCCCTAGCGGGACCCCCACAGATACGCAGTATTTT. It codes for CAISPSGTPTDTQYF.